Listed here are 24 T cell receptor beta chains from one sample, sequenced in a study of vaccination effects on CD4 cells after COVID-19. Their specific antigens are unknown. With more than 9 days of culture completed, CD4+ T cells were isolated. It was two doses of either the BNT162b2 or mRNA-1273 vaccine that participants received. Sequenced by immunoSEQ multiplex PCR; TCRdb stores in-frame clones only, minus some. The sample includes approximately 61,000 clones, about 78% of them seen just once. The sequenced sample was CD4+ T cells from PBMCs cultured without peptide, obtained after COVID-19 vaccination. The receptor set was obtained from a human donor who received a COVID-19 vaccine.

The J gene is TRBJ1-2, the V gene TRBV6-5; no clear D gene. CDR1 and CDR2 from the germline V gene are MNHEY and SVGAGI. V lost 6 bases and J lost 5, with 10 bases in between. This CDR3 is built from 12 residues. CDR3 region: CASSLQGYGYTF. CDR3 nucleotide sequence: TGTGCCAGCAGCCTCCAAGGGTATGGCTACACCTTC.

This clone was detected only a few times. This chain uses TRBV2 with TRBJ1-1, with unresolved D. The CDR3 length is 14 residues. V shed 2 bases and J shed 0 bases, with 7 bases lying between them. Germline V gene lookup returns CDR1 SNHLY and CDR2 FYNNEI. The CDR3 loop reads CASSERQMNTEAFF. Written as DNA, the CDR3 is TGTGCCAGCAGTGAACGGCAGATGAACACTGAAGCTTTCTTT.

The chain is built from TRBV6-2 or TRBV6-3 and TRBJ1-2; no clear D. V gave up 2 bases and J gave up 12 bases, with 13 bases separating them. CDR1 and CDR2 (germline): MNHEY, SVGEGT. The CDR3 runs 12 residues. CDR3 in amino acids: CASSYPPEGHTF. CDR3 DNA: TGTGCCAGCAGTTACCCCCCCGAGGGCCACACCTTC.

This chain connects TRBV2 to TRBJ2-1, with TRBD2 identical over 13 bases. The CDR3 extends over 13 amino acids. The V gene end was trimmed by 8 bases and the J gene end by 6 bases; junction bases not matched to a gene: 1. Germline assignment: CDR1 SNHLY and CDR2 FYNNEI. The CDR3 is CASGLAGVNEQFF. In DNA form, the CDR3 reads TGTGCCAGCGGACTAGCGGGAGTCAATGAGCAGTTCTTC.

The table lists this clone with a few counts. The CDR3 loop is CASSYSMTGGNQPQHF. The CDR3 region has the DNA TGTGCCAGCAGTTACTCGATGACAGGGGGCAATCAGCCCCAGCATTTT. The V and J genes are TRBV6-6 and TRBJ1-5, with TRBD1 matching over 8 bases. CDR1 MNHNY and CDR2 SVGAGI come from the germline V gene (reference sequence). The CDR3 consists of 16 residues. Trimming removed 0 bases from V and 2 bases from J; junction bases left unmatched: 3.

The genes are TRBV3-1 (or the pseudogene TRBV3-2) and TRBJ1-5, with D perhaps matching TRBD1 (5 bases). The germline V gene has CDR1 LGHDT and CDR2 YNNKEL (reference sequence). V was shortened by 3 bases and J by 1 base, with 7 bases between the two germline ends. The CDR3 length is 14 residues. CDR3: CASSHRDSNQPQHF. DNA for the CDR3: TGTGCCAGCAGCCACCGGGACAGCAATCAGCCCCAGCATTTT.

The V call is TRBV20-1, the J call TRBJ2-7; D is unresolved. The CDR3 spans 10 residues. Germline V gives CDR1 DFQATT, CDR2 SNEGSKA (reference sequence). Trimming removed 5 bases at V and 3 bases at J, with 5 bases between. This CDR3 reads CSAWDYEQYF. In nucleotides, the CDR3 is TGCAGTGCTTGGGACTACGAGCAGTACTTC.

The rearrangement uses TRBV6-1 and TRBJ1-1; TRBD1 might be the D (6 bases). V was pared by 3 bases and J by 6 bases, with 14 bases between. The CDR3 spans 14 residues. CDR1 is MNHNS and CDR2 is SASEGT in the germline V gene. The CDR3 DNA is TGTGCCAGCAGTGATCCCCTCAACAGGGCTGAAGCTTTCTTT. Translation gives CASSDPLNRAEAFF.

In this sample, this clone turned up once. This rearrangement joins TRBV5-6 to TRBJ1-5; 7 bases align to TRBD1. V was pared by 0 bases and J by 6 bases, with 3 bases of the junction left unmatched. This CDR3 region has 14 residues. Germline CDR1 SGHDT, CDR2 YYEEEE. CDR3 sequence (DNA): TGTGCCAGCAGCTTGGCGACAGGGAGTCAGCCCCAGCATTTT. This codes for CASSLATGSQPQHF.

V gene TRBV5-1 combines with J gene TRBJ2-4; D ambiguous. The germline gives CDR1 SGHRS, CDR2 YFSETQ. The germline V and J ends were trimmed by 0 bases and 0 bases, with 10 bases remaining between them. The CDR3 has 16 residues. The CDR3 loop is CASSLEARAAKNIQYF. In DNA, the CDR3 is TGCGCCAGCAGCTTGGAGGCCCGGGCAGCCAAAAACATTCAGTACTTC.

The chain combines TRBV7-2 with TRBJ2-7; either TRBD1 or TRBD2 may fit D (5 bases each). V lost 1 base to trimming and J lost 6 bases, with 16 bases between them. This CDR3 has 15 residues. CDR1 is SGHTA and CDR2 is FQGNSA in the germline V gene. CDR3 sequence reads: CASSLEVGVPSEQYF. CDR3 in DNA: TGTGCCAGCAGCTTAGAGGTGGGGGTGCCAAGCGAGCAGTACTTC.

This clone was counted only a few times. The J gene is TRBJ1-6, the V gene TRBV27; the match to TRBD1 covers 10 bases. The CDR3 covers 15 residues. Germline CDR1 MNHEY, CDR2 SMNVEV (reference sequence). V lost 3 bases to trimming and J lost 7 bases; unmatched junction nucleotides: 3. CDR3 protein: CASSFWGQGNSPLHF. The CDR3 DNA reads TGTGCCAGCAGTTTCTGGGGACAGGGGAATTCACCCCTCCACTTT.

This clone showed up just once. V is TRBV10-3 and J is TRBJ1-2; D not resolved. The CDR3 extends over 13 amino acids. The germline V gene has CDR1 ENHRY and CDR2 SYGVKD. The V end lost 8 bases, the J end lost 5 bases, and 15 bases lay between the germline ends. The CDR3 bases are TGTGCCATCGTCCCCAGCCTCGGGTATGGCTACACCTTC. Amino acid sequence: CAIVPSLGYGYTF.

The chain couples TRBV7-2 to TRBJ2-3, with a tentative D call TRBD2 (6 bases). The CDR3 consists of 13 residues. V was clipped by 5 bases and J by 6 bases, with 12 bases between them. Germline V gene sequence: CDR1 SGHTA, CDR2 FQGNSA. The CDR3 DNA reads TGTGCCAGCAGCCTCACTAGCCCCGATACGCAGTATTTT. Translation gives CASSLTSPDTQYF.

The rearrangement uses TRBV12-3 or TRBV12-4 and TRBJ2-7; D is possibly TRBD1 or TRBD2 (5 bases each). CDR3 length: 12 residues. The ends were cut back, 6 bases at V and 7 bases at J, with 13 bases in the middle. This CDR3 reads CASSLGPIEQYF. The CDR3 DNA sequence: TGTGCCAGCAGCCTGGGACCGATTGAGCAGTACTTC.

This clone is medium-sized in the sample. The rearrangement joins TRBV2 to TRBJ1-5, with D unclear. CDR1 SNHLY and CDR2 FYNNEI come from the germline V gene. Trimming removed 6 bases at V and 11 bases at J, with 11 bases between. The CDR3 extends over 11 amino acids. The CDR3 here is CASRADGSQHF. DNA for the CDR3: TGTGCCAGCAGGGCGGACGGGTCCCAGCATTTT.

The CDR3 DNA reads as TGTGCCAGCAGCTCCGGACAGGACTATGAGCAGTTCTTC. Amino acids: CASSSGQDYEQFF. V and J are TRBV5-4 and TRBJ2-1, with 7 positions matching TRBD1. The J segment lost 8 bases and the V segment lost 3 bases, leaving 5 bases of the junction unmatched. The CDR3 covers 13 residues. The germline V gene has CDR1 SGHNT and CDR2 YYREEE (reference sequence).

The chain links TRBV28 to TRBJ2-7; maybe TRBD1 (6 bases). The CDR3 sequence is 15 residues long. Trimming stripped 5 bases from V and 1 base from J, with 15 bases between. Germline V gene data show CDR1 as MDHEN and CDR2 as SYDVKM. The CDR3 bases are TGTGCCAGCAGTAAAGAGACAGGCGTATCCTACGAGCAGTACTTC. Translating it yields CASSKETGVSYEQYF.

CDR3 sequence: CASKSSPGPNYGYTF. The CDR3 bases are TGTGCCAGTAAGAGTAGTCCGGGTCCCAACTATGGCTACACCTTC. The chain couples TRBV19 to TRBJ1-2, with D hard to call. The germline V and J ends were trimmed by 7 bases and 2 bases, with 17 bases remaining between them. From germline, CDR1 is LNHDA and CDR2 SQIVND (reference sequence). The CDR3 has 15 residues.

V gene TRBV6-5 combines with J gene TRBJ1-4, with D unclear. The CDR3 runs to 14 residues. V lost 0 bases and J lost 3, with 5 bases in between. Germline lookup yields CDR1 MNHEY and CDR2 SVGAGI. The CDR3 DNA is TGTGCCAGCAGTTACTCGACCGCTAATGAAAAACTGTTTTTT. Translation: CASSYSTANEKLFF.

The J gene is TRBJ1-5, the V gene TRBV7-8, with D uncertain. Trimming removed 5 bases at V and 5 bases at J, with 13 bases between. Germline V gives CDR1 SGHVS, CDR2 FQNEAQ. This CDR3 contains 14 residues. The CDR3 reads CASSPLLRDQPQHF. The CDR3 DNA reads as TGTGCCAGCAGCCCTCTCCTGAGGGATCAGCCCCAGCATTTT.

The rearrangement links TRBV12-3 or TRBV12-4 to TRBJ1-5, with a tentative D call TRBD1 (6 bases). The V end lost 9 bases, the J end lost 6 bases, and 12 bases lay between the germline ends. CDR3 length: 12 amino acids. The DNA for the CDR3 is TGTGCCAGTACACAGGGTTCTCAGCCCCAGCATTTT. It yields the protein CASTQGSQPQHF.

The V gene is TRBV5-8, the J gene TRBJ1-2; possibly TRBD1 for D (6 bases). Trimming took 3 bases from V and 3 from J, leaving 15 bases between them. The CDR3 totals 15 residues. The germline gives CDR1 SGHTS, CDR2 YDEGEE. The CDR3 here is CASSSETGGDYGYTF. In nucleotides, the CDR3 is TGTGCCAGCAGCTCCGAGACAGGAGGGGACTATGGCTACACCTTC.

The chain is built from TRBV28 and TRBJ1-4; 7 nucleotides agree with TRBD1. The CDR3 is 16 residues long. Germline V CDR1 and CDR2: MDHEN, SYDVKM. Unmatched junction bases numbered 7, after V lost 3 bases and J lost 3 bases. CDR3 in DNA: TGTGCCAGCAGTTTCCAGGGGGTTGGTTCTAATGAAAAACTGTTTTTT. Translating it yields CASSFQGVGSNEKLFF.